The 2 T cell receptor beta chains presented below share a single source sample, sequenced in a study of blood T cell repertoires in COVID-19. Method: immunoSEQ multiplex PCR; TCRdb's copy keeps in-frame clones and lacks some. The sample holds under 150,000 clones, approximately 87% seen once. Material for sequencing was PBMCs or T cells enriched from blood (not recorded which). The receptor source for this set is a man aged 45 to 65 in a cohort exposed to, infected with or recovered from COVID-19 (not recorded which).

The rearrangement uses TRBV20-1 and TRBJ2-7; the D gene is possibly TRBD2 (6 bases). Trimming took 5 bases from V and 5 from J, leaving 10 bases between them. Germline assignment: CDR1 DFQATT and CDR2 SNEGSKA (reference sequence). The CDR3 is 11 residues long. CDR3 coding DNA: TGCAGTGCTTGGGGGGTTAACGAGCAGTACTTC. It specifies CSAWGVNEQYF.

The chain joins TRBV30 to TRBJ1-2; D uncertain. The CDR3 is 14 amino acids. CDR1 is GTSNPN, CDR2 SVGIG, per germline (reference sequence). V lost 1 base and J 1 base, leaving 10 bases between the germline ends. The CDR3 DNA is TGTGCCTGGAGTGAATTGGAGCTTAACTATGGCTACACCTTC. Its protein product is CAWSELELNYGYTF.